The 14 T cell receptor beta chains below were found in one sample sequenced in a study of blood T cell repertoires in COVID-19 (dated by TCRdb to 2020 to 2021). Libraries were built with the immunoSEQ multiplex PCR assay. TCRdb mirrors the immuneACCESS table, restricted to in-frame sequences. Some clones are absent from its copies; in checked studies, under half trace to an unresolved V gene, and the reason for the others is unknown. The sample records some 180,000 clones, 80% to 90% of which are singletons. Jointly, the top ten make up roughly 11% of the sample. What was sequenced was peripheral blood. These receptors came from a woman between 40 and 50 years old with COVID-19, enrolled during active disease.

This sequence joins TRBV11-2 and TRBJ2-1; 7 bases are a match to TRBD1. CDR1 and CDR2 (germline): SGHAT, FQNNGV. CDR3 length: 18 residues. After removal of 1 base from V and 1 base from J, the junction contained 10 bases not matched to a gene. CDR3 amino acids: CASSLGQGFLGSYNEQFF. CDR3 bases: TGTGCCAGCAGCTTAGGACAGGGTTTTCTTGGATCCTACAATGAGCAGTTCTTC.

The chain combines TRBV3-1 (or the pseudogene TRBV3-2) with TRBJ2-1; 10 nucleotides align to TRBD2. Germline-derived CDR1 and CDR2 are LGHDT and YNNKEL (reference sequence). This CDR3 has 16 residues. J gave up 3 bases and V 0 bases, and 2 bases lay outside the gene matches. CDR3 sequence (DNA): TGTGCCAGCAGCCAAGAAGGACTAGCGGACTACAATGAGCAGTTCTTC. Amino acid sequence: CASSQEGLADYNEQFF.

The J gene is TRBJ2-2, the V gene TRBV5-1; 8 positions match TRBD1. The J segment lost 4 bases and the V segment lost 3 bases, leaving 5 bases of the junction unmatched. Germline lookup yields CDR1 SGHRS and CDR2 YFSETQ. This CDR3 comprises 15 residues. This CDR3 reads CASSSDRGSTGELFF. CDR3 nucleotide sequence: TGCGCCAGCAGCTCTGACAGGGGATCCACCGGGGAGCTGTTTTTT.

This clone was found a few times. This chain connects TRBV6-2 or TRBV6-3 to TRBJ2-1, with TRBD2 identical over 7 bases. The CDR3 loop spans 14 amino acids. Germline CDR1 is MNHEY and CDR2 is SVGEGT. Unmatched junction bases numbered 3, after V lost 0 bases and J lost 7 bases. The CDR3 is CASSYSGGRNEQFF. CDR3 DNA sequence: TGTGCCAGCAGTTACTCGGGAGGGCGAAATGAGCAGTTCTTC.

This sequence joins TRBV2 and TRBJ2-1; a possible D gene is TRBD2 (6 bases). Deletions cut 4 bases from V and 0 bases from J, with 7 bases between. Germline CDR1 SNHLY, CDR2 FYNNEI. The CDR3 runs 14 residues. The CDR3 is CASSGEASYNEQFF. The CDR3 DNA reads TGTGCCAGCAGTGGGGAGGCCTCCTACAATGAGCAGTTCTTC.

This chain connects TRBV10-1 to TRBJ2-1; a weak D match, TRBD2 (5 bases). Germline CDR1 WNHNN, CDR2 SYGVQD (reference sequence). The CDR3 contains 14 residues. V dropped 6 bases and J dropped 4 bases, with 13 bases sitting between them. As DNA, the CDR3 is TGCGCCAGCAGCCAAAATAGCGTTTACAATGAGCAGTTCTTC. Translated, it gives CASSQNSVYNEQFF.

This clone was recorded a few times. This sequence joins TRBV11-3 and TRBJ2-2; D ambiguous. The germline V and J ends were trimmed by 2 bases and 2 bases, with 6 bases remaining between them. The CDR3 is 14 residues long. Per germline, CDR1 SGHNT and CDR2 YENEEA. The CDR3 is CASSLYSNTGELFF. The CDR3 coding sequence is TGTGCCAGCAGCTTATATAGTAACACCGGGGAGCTGTTTTTT.

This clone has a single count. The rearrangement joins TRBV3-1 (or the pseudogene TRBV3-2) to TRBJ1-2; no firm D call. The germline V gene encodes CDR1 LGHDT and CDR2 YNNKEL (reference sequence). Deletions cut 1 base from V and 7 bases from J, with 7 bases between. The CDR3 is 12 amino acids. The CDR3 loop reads CASSQALGGYTF. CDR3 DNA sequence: TGTGCCAGCAGCCAAGCGCTCGGTGGCTACACCTTC.

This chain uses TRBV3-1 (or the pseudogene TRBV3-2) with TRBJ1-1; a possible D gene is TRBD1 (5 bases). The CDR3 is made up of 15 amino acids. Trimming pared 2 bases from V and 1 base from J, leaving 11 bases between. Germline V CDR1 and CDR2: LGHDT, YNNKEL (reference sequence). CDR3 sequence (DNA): TGTGCCAGCAGCCAAACGACAGTCTCGAACACTGAAGCTTTCTTT. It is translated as CASSQTTVSNTEAFF.

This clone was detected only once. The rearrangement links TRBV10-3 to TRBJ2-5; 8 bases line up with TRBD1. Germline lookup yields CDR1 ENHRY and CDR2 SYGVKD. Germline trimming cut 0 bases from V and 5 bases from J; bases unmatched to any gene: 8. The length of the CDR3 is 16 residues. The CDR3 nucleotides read TGTGCCATCAGTGAGTCGAAGGACAGGGCTACTGAGACCCAGTACTTC. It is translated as CAISESKDRATETQYF.

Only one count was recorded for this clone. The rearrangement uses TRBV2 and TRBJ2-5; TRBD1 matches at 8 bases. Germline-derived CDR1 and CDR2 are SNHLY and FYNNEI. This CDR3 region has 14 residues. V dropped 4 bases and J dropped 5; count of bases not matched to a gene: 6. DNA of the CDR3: TGTGCCAGCAGTGGGTCAGGGGGCGCGGAGACCCAGTACTTC. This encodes CASSGSGGAETQYF.

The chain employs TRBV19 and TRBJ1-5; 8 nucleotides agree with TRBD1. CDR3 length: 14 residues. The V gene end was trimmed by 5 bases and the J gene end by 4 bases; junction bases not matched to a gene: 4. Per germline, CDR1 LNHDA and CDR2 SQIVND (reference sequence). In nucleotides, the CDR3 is TGTGCCAGTAGTCTCAGGACAGGGAATCAGCCCCAGCATTTT. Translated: CASSLRTGNQPQHF.

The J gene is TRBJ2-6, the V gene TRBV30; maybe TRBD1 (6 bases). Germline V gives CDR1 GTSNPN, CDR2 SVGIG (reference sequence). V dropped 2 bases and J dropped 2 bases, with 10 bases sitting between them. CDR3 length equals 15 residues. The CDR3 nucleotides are TGTGCCTGGAGTACACCAGGGGCTGGGGCCAACGTCCTGACTTTC. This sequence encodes CAWSTPGAGANVLTF.

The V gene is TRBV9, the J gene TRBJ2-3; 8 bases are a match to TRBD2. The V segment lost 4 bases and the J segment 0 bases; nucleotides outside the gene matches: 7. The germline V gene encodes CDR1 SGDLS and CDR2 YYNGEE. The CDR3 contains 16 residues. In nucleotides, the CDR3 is TGTGCCAGCAGCTATTCAGCGGGAGAGAGCACAGATACGCAGTATTTT. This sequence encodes CASSYSAGESTDTQYF.